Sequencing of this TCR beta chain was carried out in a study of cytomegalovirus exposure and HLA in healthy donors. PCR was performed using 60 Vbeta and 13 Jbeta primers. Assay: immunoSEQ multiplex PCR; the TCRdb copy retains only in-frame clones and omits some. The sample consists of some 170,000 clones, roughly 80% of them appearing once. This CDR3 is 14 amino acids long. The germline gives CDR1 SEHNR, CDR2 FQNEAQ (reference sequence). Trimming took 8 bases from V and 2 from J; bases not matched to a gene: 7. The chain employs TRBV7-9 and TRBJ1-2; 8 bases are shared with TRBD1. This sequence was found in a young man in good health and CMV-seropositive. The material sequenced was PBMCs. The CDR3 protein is CASDRTGSNYGYTF. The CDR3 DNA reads TGTGCCAGCGATCGGACAGGGTCAAACTATGGCTACACCTTC.